Below are 26 T cell receptor beta chains sequenced from a single sample in a study of CD8+ T cells in alopecia areata. Following RNA extraction, reverse transcription yielded cDNA that acted as the sequencing template. Sequencing was performed with immunoSEQ multiplex PCR; in TCRdb, only in-frame clones are kept and a portion is missing. The sample shows some 120,000 clones, roughly 58% of them seen only once. Here the sequenced sample was CD4+ T cells sorted from blood, taken at week 0. The receptors stem from a human donor with alopecia areata.

This clone was detected ten times or more. The gene calls are TRBV7-2 and TRBJ2-4, with D perhaps matching TRBD1 or TRBD2 (6 bases each). V lost 5 bases and J 3 bases, leaving 14 bases between the germline ends. This CDR3 is built from 15 residues. The germline gives CDR1 SGHTA, CDR2 FQGNSA. This CDR3 is CASSPRGPHKNIQYF. The DNA of the CDR3 is TGTGCCAGCAGCCCCCGGGGGCCCCACAAAAACATTCAGTACTTC. The variable domain in full, completed from reference TRBV7-2 and TRBJ2-4, reads GAGVSQSPSNKVTEKGKDVELRCDPISGHTALYWYRQSLGQGLEFLIYFQGNSAPDKSGLPSDRFSAERTGGSVSTLTIQRTQQEDSAVYLCASSPRGPHKNIQYFGAGTRLSVL.

Written as DNA, the CDR3 is TGTGCCAGCAGCCCGGGACCTCGTCAATACGAGCAGTACTTC. It yields the protein CASSPGPRQYEQYF. The chain couples TRBV6-1 to TRBJ2-7; either TRBD1 or TRBD2 may supply D (5 bases each). Trimming left V 6 bases short and J 4 bases short, with 16 bases between. The CDR3 is 14 amino acids. Looked up from germline, CDR1 is MNHNS and CDR2 is SASEGT.

This clone has more than one count but fewer than ten. V and J are TRBV28 and TRBJ2-6; D unresolved. Germline V gene lookup returns CDR1 MDHEN and CDR2 SYDVKM. Trimming pared 5 bases from V and 0 bases from J, leaving 5 bases between. The CDR3 is made up of 14 amino acids. The CDR3 is CASSRASGANVLTF. The CDR3 nucleotides read TGTGCCAGCAGTAGAGCCTCTGGGGCCAACGTCCTGACTTTC.

J is TRBJ1-5 and V is TRBV7-2, with D unclear. Trimming stripped 6 bases from V and 0 bases from J, with 6 bases between. CDR3 length: 13 residues. CDR1 SGHTA and CDR2 FQGNSA come from the germline V gene. In DNA form, the CDR3 reads TGTGCCAGCAGTCCCGATAGCAATCAGCCCCAGCATTTT. It is translated as CASSPDSNQPQHF.

The V gene is TRBV27, the J gene TRBJ2-1; no firm D call. Looked up from germline, CDR1 is MNHEY and CDR2 is SMNVEV (reference sequence). The CDR3 is 12 residues long. The CDR3 loop reads CVKPTPYNEQFF. Written as DNA, the CDR3 is TGTGTCAAACCCACCCCCTACAATGAGCAGTTCTTC.

This clone was seen only a few times. This chain uses TRBV9 with TRBJ2-7, with a possible D match to TRBD1 (6 bases). The V end lost 3 bases, the J end lost 6 bases, and 13 bases lay between the germline ends. This CDR3 contains 13 residues. Germline V gene lookup returns CDR1 SGDLS and CDR2 YYNGEE. The CDR3 sequence is CASSGGRQAEQYF. DNA of the CDR3: TGTGCCAGCAGCGGCGGGCGACAGGCCGAGCAGTACTTC.

CDR3 bases: TGTGCCATCAGTGATACCTCTGGGGCCAACGTCCTGACTTTC. Its protein product is CAISDTSGANVLTF. This chain uses TRBV10-3 with TRBJ2-6; D unclear. V lost 3 bases and J 0 bases, leaving 3 bases between the germline ends. CDR3 size: 14 residues. Germline values: CDR1 ENHRY, CDR2 SYGVKD.

V usage is TRBV5-1 and J usage is TRBJ2-7; the match to TRBD1 covers 7 bases. CDR1 is SGHRS and CDR2 is YFSETQ in the germline V gene. J gave up 4 bases and V 3 bases, and 19 bases lay outside the gene matches. This CDR3 contains 18 residues. The CDR3 DNA follows: TGCGCCAGCAGCTGGACAGGTGAAGACCCCCTCCTACTATACGAGCAGTACTTC. Residues: CASSWTGEDPLLLYEQYF.

The rearrangement links TRBV7-2 to TRBJ1-2, with D maybe TRBD1 (5 bases). Trimming stripped 2 bases from V and 2 bases from J, with 15 bases between. This CDR3 is 16 amino acids long. Germline CDR1 SGHTA, CDR2 FQGNSA. Written as DNA, the CDR3 is TGTGCCAGCAGCTTAATCTCCTGGGGGGTCAACTATGGCTACACCTTC. Translation: CASSLISWGVNYGYTF.

The J gene is TRBJ1-1, the V gene TRBV28; no firm D call. CDR1 and CDR2 (germline): MDHEN, SYDVKM. V was trimmed by 4 bases and J by 2 bases, leaving 14 bases between them. This CDR3 has 15 residues. Written as DNA, the CDR3 is TGTGCCAGCAGTTCCCCCCAAGGGCCCAACACTGAAGCTTTCTTT. It is translated as CASSSPQGPNTEAFF.

This chain links TRBV5-1 with TRBJ1-2; TRBD1 is a possible D gene (6 bases). This CDR3 comprises 12 residues. Trimming took 2 bases from V and 6 from J, leaving 8 bases between them. Germline CDR1 SGHRS, CDR2 YFSETQ. CDR3 in amino acids: CASSLQGDGYTF. CDR3 nucleotide sequence: TGCGCCAGCAGCTTACAGGGAGATGGCTACACCTTC. The variable domain in full, completed from reference TRBV5-1 and TRBJ1-2, reads KAGVTQTPRYLIKTRGQQVTLSCSPISGHRSVSWYQQTPGQGLQFLFEYFSETQRNKGNFPGRFSGRQFSNSRSEMNVSTLELGDSALYLCASSLQGDGYTFGSGTRLTVV.

The V call is TRBV7-2, the J call TRBJ1-2; 7 bases map to TRBD1. The CDR3 has 15 amino acids. Germline assignment: CDR1 SGHTA and CDR2 FQGNSA. Unmatched junction bases numbered 5, after V lost 3 bases and J lost 1 base. The CDR3 coding sequence is TGTGCCAGCAGCTTTCGACAGGGAGGTAACTATGGCTACACCTTC. Its translation: CASSFRQGGNYGYTF.

The V and J genes are TRBV7-9 and TRBJ1-5; D is undetermined. Deletions cut 3 bases from V and 5 bases from J, with 8 bases between. The CDR3 loop spans 13 amino acids. Germline lookup yields CDR1 SEHNR and CDR2 FQNEAQ (reference sequence). The CDR3 loop is CASSFKGDQPQHF. In DNA form, the CDR3 reads TGTGCCAGCAGCTTTAAGGGAGATCAGCCCCAGCATTTT. Supplemented by reference TRBV7-9 and TRBJ1-5, the full variable domain reads DTGVSQNPRHKITKRGQNVTFRCDPISEHNRLYWYRQTLGQGPEFLTYFQNEAQLEKSRLLSDRFSAERPKGSFSTLEIQRTEQGDSAMYLCASSFKGDQPQHFGDGTRLSIL.

This clone was picked up a small number of times. The chain carries TRBV29-1 and TRBJ2-7; possible D gene TRBD1, 6 bases. Germline CDR1 and CDR2: SQVTM and ANQGSEA. V lost 6 bases and J 4 bases, leaving 22 bases between the germline ends. The CDR3 runs to 15 residues. CDR3 protein: CSVSASQGLLYEQYF. The CDR3 DNA reads TGCAGCGTAAGCGCATCACAGGGTTTGTTGTACGAGCAGTACTTC.

The genes are TRBV18 and TRBJ2-5; the match to TRBD2 covers 10 bases. There are 17 residues in the CDR3. Germline lookup yields CDR1 KGHSH and CDR2 LQKENI. The V gene end was trimmed by 2 bases and the J gene end by 1 base; junction bases not matched to a gene: 7. CDR3 sequence (DNA): TGTGCCAGCTCACCATCAATTGAGCGGGGGGGCCAAGAGACCCAGTACTTC. This codes for CASSPSIERGGQETQYF.

Concerning this clone itself: Other DNA sequences in the sample encode the same CDR3. The chain employs TRBV5-1 and TRBJ2-7, with 8 bases identical to TRBD1. The CDR3 spans 13 residues. V trimming: 1 base; J trimming: 3 bases; junction bases outside the gene matches: 0. Germline loops: CDR1 SGHRS, CDR2 YFSETQ. The CDR3 region has the DNA TGCGCCAGCAGCTTGACAGGGGGCTACGAGCAGTACTTC. This sequence encodes CASSLTGGYEQYF.

The CDR3 bases are TGTGCCACCAGCAGAGTCGGGGCTGGGGCCAACGTCCTGACTTTC. Protein sequence: CATSRVGAGANVLTF. This chain links TRBV15 with TRBJ2-6; tentative D call: TRBD2 (5 bases). The germline V and J ends were trimmed by 1 base and 2 bases, with 6 bases remaining between them. The CDR3 consists of 15 residues. Germline V lookup: CDR1 LNHNV, CDR2 YYDKDF (reference sequence). The complete variable domain, with remaining parts taken from reference TRBV15 and TRBJ2-6, reads DAMVIQNPRYQVTQFGKPVTLSCSQTLNHNVMYWYQQKSSQAPKLLFHYYDKDFNNEADTPDNFQSRRPNTSFCFLDIRSPGLGDTAMYLCATSRVGAGANVLTFGAGSRLTVL.

V gene TRBV4-1 combines with J gene TRBJ1-6, with D maybe TRBD1 (5 bases). The germline gives CDR1 MGHRA, CDR2 YSYEKL. The CDR3 contains 18 residues. Between the trimmed V and J ends, which lost 4 bases and 9 bases, there was a span of 25 bases. The CDR3 loop is CASSLGRAEVRQGSPLHF. The CDR3 nucleotides read TGCGCCAGCAGCCTGGGCAGGGCGGAGGTCCGTCAAGGTTCACCCCTCCACTTT.

The chain carries TRBV6-5 and TRBJ2-2; TRBD1 matches 9 bases. CDR1 and CDR2 (germline): MNHEY, SVGAGI. This CDR3 spans 16 amino acids. Trimming at V came to 4 bases and at J to 4 bases, leaving 7 bases not matched to a gene. The CDR3 protein is CASSSPGQGVTGELFF. DNA for the CDR3: TGTGCCAGCAGTTCCCCGGGACAGGGAGTCACCGGGGAGCTGTTTTTT.

The chain has TRBV6-1 and TRBJ1-1, with no clear D. Trimming shortened V by 3 bases and J by 10 bases, and 15 bases separated the two germline ends. The CDR3 contains 13 residues. Germline lookup yields CDR1 MNHNS and CDR2 SASEGT. In DNA, the CDR3 is TGTGCCAGCAGTGACGCGGAGGGTGGTCGAGCTTTCTTT. This sequence encodes CASSDAEGGRAFF.

The V and J genes are TRBV9 and TRBJ2-1; TRBD2 agrees at 7 bases. V shed 1 base, J shed 0 bases, and the junction held 10 bases outside the gene matches. The length of the CDR3 is 18 residues. CDR1 and CDR2 (germline): SGDLS, YYNGEE. The CDR3 region is CASSVSPVGGSSYNEQFF. The CDR3 region has the DNA TGTGCCAGCAGCGTATCCCCTGTCGGCGGGAGCTCCTACAATGAGCAGTTCTTC.

The chain has TRBV7-3 and TRBJ2-3, with TRBD1 identical over 8 bases. The J segment lost 4 bases and the V segment lost 6 bases, leaving 3 bases of the junction unmatched. This CDR3 spans 13 amino acids. The germline V gene has CDR1 SGHTA and CDR2 FQGTGA. In DNA form, the CDR3 reads TGTGCCAGCAGGGAGACAGGGGCAGATACGCAGTATTTT. This codes for CASRETGADTQYF. Variable domain in full (rest from reference TRBV7-3 and TRBJ2-3): GAGVSQTPSNKVTEKGKYVELRCDPISGHTALYWYRQSLGQGPEFLIYFQGTGAADDSGLPNDRFFAVRPEGSVSTLKIQRTERGDSAVYLCASRETGADTQYFGPGTRLTVL.

This chain joins TRBV5-6 and TRBJ2-7; 7 nucleotides line up with TRBD2. The CDR3 runs 14 residues. Germline CDR1 is SGHDT and CDR2 is YYEEEE. With V trimmed by 6 bases and J by 0 bases, 6 bases remained unmatched. The CDR3 spells CASTRAGSSYEQYF. In nucleotides, the CDR3 is TGTGCCAGCACCCGAGCGGGATCCTCCTACGAGCAGTACTTC.

This chain links TRBV5-6 with TRBJ2-3; 7 bases line up with TRBD2. J gave up 1 base and V 0 bases, and 2 bases lay outside the gene matches. Germline assignment: CDR1 SGHDT and CDR2 YYEEEE. The CDR3 is 15 residues long. This CDR3 is CASSLERGGTDTQYF. Here the CDR3 DNA reads TGTGCCAGCAGCTTGGAGCGGGGCGGCACAGATACGCAGTATTTT.

This clone showed up just a few times. V usage is TRBV30 and J usage is TRBJ2-5; unclear D gene. Between the trimmed V and J ends, which lost 3 bases and 5 bases, there was a span of 13 bases. Germline V gene sequence: CDR1 GTSNPN, CDR2 SVGIG (reference sequence). CDR3 length: 13 amino acids. The CDR3 nucleotides are TGTGCCTGGAGCCCCCGGATTCCGGAGACCCAGTACTTC. It is translated as CAWSPRIPETQYF.

J is TRBJ2-7 and V is TRBV7-2; 9 bases match TRBD1. The V gene's germline CDR1 is SGHTA and CDR2 FQGNSA. This CDR3 is 13 amino acids long. With 1 base clipped from V and 11 bases from J, the junction kept 6 bases outside the gene matches. The CDR3 nucleotides are TGTGCCAGCAGCTTAGGGAATTGGGACAGGGAGTACTTC. Its protein is CASSLGNWDREYF.